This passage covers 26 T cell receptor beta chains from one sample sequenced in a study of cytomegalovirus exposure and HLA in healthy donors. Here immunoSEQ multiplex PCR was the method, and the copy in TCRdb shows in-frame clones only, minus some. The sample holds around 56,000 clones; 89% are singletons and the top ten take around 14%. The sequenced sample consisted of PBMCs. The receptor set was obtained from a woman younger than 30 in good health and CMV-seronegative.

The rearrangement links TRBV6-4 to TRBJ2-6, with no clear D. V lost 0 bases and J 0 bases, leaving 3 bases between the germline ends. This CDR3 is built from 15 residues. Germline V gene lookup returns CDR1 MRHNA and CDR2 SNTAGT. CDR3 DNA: TGTGCCAGCAGTGACTCGGCCTCTGGGGCCAACGTCCTGACTTTC. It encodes CASSDSASGANVLTF.

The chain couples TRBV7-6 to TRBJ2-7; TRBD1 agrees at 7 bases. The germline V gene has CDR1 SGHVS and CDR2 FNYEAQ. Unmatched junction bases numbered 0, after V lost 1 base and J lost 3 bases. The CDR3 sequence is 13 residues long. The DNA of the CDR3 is TGTGCCAGCAGCTTAGGGGACAGCTACGAGCAGTACTTC. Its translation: CASSLGDSYEQYF.

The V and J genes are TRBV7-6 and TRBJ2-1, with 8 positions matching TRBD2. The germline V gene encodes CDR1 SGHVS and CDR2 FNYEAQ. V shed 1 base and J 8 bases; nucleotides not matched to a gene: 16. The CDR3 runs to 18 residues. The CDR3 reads CASSLGVPGASGSYEQFF. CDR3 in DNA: TGTGCCAGCAGCTTAGGGGTCCCAGGTGCAAGCGGGAGTTATGAGCAGTTCTTC.

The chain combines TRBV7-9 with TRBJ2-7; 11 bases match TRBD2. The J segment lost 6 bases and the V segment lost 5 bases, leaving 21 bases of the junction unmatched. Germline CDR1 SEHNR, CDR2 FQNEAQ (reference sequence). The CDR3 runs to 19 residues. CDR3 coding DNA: TGTGCCAGCAGCCAACCCCGCGGGACTAGCGGTTCAAGTCGCAGCGAGCAGTACTTC. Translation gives CASSQPRGTSGSSRSEQYF.

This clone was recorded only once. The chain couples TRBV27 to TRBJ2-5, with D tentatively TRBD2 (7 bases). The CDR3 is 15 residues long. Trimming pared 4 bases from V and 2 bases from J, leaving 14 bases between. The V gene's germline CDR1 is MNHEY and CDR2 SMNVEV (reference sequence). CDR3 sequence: CASSSLGGPQETQYF. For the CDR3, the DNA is TGTGCCAGCAGTTCCCTGGGGGGGCCTCAAGAGACCCAGTACTTC.

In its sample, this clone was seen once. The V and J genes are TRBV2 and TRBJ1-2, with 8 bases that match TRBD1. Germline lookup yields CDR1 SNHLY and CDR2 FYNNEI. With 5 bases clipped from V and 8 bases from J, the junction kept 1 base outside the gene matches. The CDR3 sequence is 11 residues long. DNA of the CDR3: TGTGCCAGCAGTTACAGGGGGGGCTACACCTTC. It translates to CASSYRGGYTF.

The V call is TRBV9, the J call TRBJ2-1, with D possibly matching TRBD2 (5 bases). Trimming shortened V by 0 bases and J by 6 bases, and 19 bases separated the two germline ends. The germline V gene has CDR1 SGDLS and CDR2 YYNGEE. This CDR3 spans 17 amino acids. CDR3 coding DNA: TGTGCCAGCAGCGTAGCTACGGGATCGGAGCGGATCAATGAGCAGTTCTTC. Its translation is CASSVATGSERINEQFF.

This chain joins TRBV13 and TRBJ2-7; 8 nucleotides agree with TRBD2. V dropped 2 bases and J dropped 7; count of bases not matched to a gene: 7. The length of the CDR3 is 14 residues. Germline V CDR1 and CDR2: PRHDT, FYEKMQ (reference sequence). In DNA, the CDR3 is TGTGCCAGCAGCTTAAACGGGAGGGCGGATGAGCAGTACTTC. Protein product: CASSLNGRADEQYF.

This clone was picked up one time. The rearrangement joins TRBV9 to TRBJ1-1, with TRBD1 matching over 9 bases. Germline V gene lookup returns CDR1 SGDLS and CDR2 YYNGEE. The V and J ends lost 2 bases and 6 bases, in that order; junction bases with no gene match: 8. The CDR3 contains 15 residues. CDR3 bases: TGTGCCAGCAGCGTCCGGGACAGGGACGTCTCTGAAGCTTTCTTT. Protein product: CASSVRDRDVSEAFF.

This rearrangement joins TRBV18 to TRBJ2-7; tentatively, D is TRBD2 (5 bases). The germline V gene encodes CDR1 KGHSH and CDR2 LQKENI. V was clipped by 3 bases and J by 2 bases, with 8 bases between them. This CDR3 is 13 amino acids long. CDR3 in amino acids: CASSPGVPYEQYF. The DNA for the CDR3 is TGTGCCAGCTCACCGGGAGTCCCCTACGAGCAGTACTTC.

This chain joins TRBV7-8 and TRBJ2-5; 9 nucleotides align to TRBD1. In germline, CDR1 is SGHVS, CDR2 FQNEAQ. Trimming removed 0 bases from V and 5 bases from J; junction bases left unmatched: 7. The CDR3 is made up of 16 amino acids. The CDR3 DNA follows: TGTGCCAGCAGCTTAGCGATACAGGGGGCGGGGGAGACCCAGTACTTC. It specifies CASSLAIQGAGETQYF.

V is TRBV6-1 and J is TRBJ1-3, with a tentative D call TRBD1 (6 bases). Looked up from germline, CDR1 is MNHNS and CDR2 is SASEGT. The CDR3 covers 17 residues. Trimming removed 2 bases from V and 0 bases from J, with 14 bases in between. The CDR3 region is CASSERGTGNSGNTIYF. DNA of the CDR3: TGTGCCAGCAGTGAACGAGGAACAGGGAACTCTGGAAACACCATATATTTT.

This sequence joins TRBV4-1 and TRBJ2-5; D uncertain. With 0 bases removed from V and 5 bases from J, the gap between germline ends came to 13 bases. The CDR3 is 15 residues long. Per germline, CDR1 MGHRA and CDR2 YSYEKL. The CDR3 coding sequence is TGCGCCAGCAGCCAAGATCTCCTAGTCCGGGAGACCCAGTACTTC. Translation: CASSQDLLVRETQYF.

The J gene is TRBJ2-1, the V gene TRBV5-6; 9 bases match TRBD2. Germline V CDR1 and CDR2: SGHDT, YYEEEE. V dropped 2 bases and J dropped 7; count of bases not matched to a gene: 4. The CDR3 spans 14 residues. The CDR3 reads CASSFGTSWNEQFF. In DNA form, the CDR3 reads TGTGCCAGCAGCTTTGGGACTAGCTGGAATGAGCAGTTCTTC.

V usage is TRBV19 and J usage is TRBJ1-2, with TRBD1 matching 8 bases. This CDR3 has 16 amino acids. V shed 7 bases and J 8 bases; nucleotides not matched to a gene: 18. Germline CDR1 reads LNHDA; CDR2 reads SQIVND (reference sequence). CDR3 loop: CASTQDRAHLPMGYTF. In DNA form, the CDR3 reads TGTGCCAGTACCCAGGACAGGGCCCACCTCCCTATGGGCTACACCTTC. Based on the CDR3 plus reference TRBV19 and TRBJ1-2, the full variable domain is DGGITQSPKYLFRKEGQNVTLSCEQNLNHDAMYWYRQDPGQGLRLIYYSQIVNDFQKGDIAEGYSVSREKKESFPLTVTSAQKNPTAFYLCASTQDRAHLPMGYTFGSGTRLTVV.

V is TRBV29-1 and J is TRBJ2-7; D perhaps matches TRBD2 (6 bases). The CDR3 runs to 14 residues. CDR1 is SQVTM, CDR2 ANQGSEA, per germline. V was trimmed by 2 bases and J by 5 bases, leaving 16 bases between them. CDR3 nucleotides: TGCAGCGTTGAATCCGGGAGTAGGGGTAACGAGCAGTACTTC. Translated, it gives CSVESGSRGNEQYF.

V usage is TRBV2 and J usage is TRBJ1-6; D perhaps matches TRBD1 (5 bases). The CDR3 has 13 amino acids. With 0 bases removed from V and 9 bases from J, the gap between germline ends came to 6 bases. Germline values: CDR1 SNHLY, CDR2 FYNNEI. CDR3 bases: TGTGCCAGCAGTGAAGCAAGGGGTTCACCCCTCCACTTT. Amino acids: CASSEARGSPLHF.

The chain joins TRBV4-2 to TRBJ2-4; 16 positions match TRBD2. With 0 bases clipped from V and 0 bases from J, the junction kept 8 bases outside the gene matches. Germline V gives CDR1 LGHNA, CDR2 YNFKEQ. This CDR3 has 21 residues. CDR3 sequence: CASSQDRGGLAGGLAKNIQYF. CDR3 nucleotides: TGTGCCAGCAGCCAAGATCGCGGGGGACTAGCGGGGGGGTTAGCCAAAAACATTCAGTACTTC.

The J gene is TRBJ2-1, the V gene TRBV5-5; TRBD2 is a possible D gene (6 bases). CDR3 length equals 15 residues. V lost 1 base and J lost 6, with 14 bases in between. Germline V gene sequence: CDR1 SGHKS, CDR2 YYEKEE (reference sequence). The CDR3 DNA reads TGTGCCAGCAGCTTGACCGGGGGACTTATCAATGAGCAGTTCTTC. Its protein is CASSLTGGLINEQFF. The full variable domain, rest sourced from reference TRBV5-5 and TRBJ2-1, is DAGVTQSPTHLIKTRGQQVTLRCSPISGHKSVSWYQQVLGQGPQFIFQYYEKEERGRGNFPDRFSARQFPNYSSELNVNALLLGDSALYLCASSLTGGLINEQFFGPGTRLTVL.

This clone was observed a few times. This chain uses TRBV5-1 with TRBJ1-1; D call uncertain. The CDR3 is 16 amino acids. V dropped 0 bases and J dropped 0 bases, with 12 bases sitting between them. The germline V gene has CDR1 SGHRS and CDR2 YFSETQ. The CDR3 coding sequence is TGCGCCAGCAGCTTGGGGAGCCAGACCATGAACACTGAAGCTTTCTTT. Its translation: CASSLGSQTMNTEAFF.

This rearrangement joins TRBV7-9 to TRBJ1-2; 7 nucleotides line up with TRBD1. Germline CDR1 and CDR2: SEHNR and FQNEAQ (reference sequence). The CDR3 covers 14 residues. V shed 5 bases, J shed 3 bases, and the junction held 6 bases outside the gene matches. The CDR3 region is CASSLGQAYYGYTF. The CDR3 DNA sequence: TGTGCCAGCAGCCTCGGACAGGCATACTATGGCTACACCTTC.

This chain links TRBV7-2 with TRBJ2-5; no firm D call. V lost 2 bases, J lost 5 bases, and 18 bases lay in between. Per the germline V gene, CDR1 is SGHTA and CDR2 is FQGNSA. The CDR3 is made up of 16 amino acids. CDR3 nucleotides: TGTGCCAGCAGCTTATCAGTCCAGTGGAGATTGGAGACCCAGTACTTC. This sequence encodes CASSLSVQWRLETQYF.

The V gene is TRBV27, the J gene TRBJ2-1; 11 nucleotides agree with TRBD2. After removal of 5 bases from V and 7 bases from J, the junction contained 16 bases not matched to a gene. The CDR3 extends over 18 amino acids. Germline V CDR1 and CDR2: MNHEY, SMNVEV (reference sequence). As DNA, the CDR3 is TGTGCCAGCAGTGTTCTAACGACCGGGACTAGCGGAGGTAATGAGCAGTTCTTC. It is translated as CASSVLTTGTSGGNEQFF.

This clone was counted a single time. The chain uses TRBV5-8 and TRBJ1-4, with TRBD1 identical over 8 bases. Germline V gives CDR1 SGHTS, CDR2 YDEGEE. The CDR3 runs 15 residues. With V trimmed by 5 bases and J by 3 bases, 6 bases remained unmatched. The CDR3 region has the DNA TGTGCCAGCAGTAATCGACAGGGGTCTAATGAAAAACTGTTTTTT. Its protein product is CASSNRQGSNEKLFF.

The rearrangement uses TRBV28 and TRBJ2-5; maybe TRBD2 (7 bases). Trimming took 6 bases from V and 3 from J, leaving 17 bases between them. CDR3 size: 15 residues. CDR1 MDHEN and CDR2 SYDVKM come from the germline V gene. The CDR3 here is CASSLPRGGKETQYF. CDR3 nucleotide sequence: TGTGCCAGCAGCTTGCCCAGGGGAGGGAAAGAGACCCAGTACTTC.

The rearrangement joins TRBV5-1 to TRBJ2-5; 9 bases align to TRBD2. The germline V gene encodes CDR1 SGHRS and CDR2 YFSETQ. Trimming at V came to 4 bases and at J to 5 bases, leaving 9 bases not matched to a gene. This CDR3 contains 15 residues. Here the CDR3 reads CASSPGTSHGETQYF. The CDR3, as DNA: TGCGCCAGCAGCCCCGGGACTAGCCATGGGGAGACCCAGTACTTC.